The 9 T cell receptor beta chains below were found in one sample sequenced in a study of cytomegalovirus exposure and HLA in healthy donors. The study ran its PCR with 60 Vbeta and 13 Jbeta primers. Repertoires were generated with immunoSEQ multiplex PCR, while TCRdb's copy carries only in-frame clones and drops some. This sample has about 160,000 clones; around 79% occur once, and the top ten carry roughly 3%. Sequencing was done on a sample of PBMCs. The receptors here all came from a woman between 40 and 50 years old in good health and CMV-seronegative.

To note about this clone: At one end, the junction sequence differs from germline, possibly due to a read error. The rearrangement joins TRBV27 to TRBJ2-7; 9 bases align to TRBD1. The CDR3 is made up of 12 amino acids. CDR1 and CDR2 (germline): MNHEY, SMNVEV (reference sequence). The CDR3 protein is CASRFRDRDPVF. The CDR3 region has the DNA TGTGCCAGCAGATTCCGGGACAGGGACCCCGTCTTC.

The gene calls are TRBV2 and TRBJ1-2; 9 positions match TRBD1. The length of the CDR3 is 13 residues. J was trimmed by 3 bases and V by 8 bases; bases with no gene match: 4. Germline CDR1 is SNHLY and CDR2 is FYNNEI. The CDR3 nucleotides are TGTGCCAGCCAAAGGGACAGGGACTATGGCTACACCTTC. As protein: CASQRDRDYGYTF.

J is TRBJ1-1 and V is TRBV18, with TRBD1 as a possible D gene (6 bases). The CDR3 extends over 13 amino acids. CDR1 and CDR2 (germline): KGHSH, LQKENI. With 5 bases removed from V and 3 bases from J, the gap between germline ends came to 10 bases. The CDR3 sequence: CASSANRDTEAFF. The CDR3, as DNA: TGTGCCAGCTCAGCAAACAGGGACACTGAAGCTTTCTTT.

DNA for the CDR3: TGTGCCAGCTCCCCGGGACAGGACTCCTACGAGCAGTACTTC. Translated: CASSPGQDSYEQYF. The rearrangement links TRBV18 to TRBJ2-7, with 8 positions matching TRBD1. V lost 6 bases, J lost 0 bases, and 4 bases stayed unmatched. The CDR3 covers 14 residues. Per the germline V gene, CDR1 is KGHSH and CDR2 is LQKENI.

There are a few counts of this clone. V gene TRBV28 combines with J gene TRBJ1-1; D is unresolved. Trimming removed 11 bases from V and 3 bases from J, with 19 bases in between. Germline CDR1 reads MDHEN; CDR2 reads SYDVKM. The CDR3 is 14 amino acids. The CDR3 region has the DNA TGTGCCCTCGACCCGATTGAGGAGGACACTGAAGCTTTCTTT. Its translation is CALDPIEEDTEAFF.

V gene TRBV6-1 combines with J gene TRBJ1-5; D is unclear. CDR3 length: 17 amino acids. The V end was cut by 4 bases, the J end by 0 bases, with 16 bases between. Looked up from germline, CDR1 is MNHNS and CDR2 is SASEGT. In nucleotides, the CDR3 is TGTGCCAGCAGTGGAGAATCACTAATGAATAGCAATCAGCCCCAGCATTTT. It specifies CASSGESLMNSNQPQHF.

Only a few counts were recorded for this clone. V usage is TRBV4-1 and J usage is TRBJ1-2, with unresolved D. Trimming pared 1 base from V and 6 bases from J, leaving 15 bases between. The CDR3 covers 15 residues. The germline CDR1 and CDR2 sequences are MGHRA and YSYEKL. For the CDR3, the DNA is TGCGCCAGCAGCCAAGCCCGGACTGGGGAGGATGGCTACACCTTC. It encodes CASSQARTGEDGYTF.

This clone has just a few counts. V and J are TRBV2 and TRBJ1-2; 7 bases map to TRBD1. Germline assignment: CDR1 SNHLY and CDR2 FYNNEI. Losses at the gene ends were 0 bases for V and 8 bases for J; bases not matched to a gene: 9. This CDR3 spans 15 amino acids. CDR3 DNA sequence: TGTGCCAGCAGTGAAGCGCAATCTGGGACAGTAGGCTACACCTTC. This translates into CASSEAQSGTVGYTF.

J is TRBJ2-4 and V is TRBV19, with a tentative D call TRBD2 (5 bases). The CDR3 has 15 residues. Trimming left V 5 bases short and J 3 bases short, with 14 bases between. Germline V gives CDR1 LNHDA, CDR2 SQIVND (reference sequence). In DNA, the CDR3 is TGTGCCAGTAGTGAGGGCCTACTGCTCAAAAACATTCAGTACTTC. Its protein product is CASSEGLLLKNIQYF.